A single sample is the source of the 20 T cell receptor beta chains below, sequenced in a study of blood T cells in healthy people across ages. Sample-barcoded 5' priming and a J-beta primer mix drove a second PCR of 7 to 11 cycles. TCRdb re-called the 5' RACE reads with MiXCR, one entry per CDR3 protein. The table has approximately 800,000 distinct CDR3 sequences, about 53% seen once. The sample was blood. Source of these receptors: a man older than 75 in good health.

The CDR3 region is CASSYGTPHGEAFF. The CDR3 DNA reads as TGTGCCAGCAGCTACGGGACACCCCATGGAGAGGCTTTCTTT. The chain uses TRBV13 and TRBJ1-1; perhaps TRBD1 as D (6 bases). The V end was cut by 4 bases, the J end by 11 bases, with 20 bases between. This CDR3 has 14 amino acids. Germline V gives CDR1 PRHDT, CDR2 FYEKMQ (reference sequence).

This rearrangement joins TRBV20-1 to TRBJ2-1; D possibly corresponds to TRBD1 (5 bases). Trimming took off 1 base at V and 6 bases at J, with 16 bases between the two ends. The germline V gene has CDR1 DFQATT and CDR2 SNEGSKA (reference sequence). The CDR3 has 15 residues. The CDR3 nucleotides read TGCAGTGCTAGAGTATCAAGGGGCTGGGGCAATGAGCAGTTCTTC. This gives the protein CSARVSRGWGNEQFF.

The chain joins TRBV12-3 or TRBV12-4 to TRBJ2-6; a possible D gene is TRBD2 (6 bases). This CDR3 has 17 amino acids. Trimming took 6 bases from V and 0 from J, leaving 15 bases between them. The CDR3 coding sequence is TGTGCCAGCAGCCACCTTAGGCGGGACTCTGGGGCCAACGTCCTGACTTTC. It encodes CASSHLRRDSGANVLTF.

This sequence joins TRBV18 and TRBJ2-1, with D possibly matching TRBD2 (6 bases). This CDR3 is built from 17 residues. Germline V lookup: CDR1 KGHSH, CDR2 LQKENI. With 2 bases removed from V and 7 bases from J, the gap between germline ends came to 21 bases. CDR3 sequence: CASSPLEGGITLNEQFF. The DNA of the CDR3 is TGTGCCAGCTCACCATTGGAGGGCGGGATCACTTTGAATGAGCAGTTCTTC.

The gene calls are TRBV5-1 and TRBJ2-1, with D possibly being TRBD2 (7 bases). Germline CDR1 reads SGHRS; CDR2 reads YFSETQ. Trimming removed 0 bases at V and 7 bases at J, with 14 bases between. The CDR3 length is 15 residues. The CDR3 reads CASSLGLGGQNEQFF. The CDR3 coding sequence is TGCGCCAGCAGCTTGGGCCTGGGGGGGCAGAATGAGCAGTTCTTC. Variable domain in full (rest from reference TRBV5-1 and TRBJ2-1): KAGVTQTPRYLIKTRGQQVTLSCSPISGHRSVSWYQQTPGQGLQFLFEYFSETQRNKGNFPGRFSGRQFSNSRSEMNVSTLELGDSALYLCASSLGLGGQNEQFFGPGTRLTVL.

The V gene is TRBV3-1, the J gene TRBJ2-1, with D tentatively TRBD1 (6 bases). Germline lookup yields CDR1 LGHDT and CDR2 YNNKEL (reference sequence). The CDR3 loop spans 15 amino acids. V was shortened by 4 bases and J by 7 bases, with 17 bases between the two germline ends. CDR3 nucleotides: TGTGCCAGCAGCCGAGACGCCCTGGGGGCGAATGAGCAGTTCTTC. It translates to CASSRDALGANEQFF.

V is TRBV7-3 and J is TRBJ2-1; TRBD1 matches 7 bases. The CDR3 is 15 residues long. The germline CDR1 and CDR2 sequences are SGHTA and FQGTGA. The V segment lost 1 base and the J segment 4 bases; nucleotides outside the gene matches: 4. CDR3 nucleotide sequence: TGTGCCAGCAGCTTAAGAGGGACAGCTTACAATGAGCAGTTCTTC. Protein sequence: CASSLRGTAYNEQFF. The complete variable domain, with remaining parts taken from reference TRBV7-3 and TRBJ2-1, reads GAGVSQTPSNKVTEKGKYVELRCDPISGHTALYWYRQSLGQGPEFLIYFQGTGAADDSGLPNDRFFAVRPEGSVSTLKIQRTERGDSAVYLCASSLRGTAYNEQFFGPGTRLTVL.

The chain couples TRBV5-1 to TRBJ1-1; 8 bases map to TRBD1. This CDR3 is built from 16 residues. The J segment lost 6 bases and the V segment lost 0 bases, leaving 10 bases of the junction unmatched. Per the germline V gene, CDR1 is SGHRS and CDR2 is YFSETQ. Here the CDR3 reads CASSLGDRQGMAEAFF. CDR3 nucleotide sequence: TGCGCCAGCAGCTTGGGTGATCGACAGGGGATGGCTGAAGCTTTCTTT.

This clonotype has more than one count but fewer than ten. The chain is built from TRBV28 and TRBJ2-5, with D perhaps matching TRBD1 (5 bases). With the DNA end fitting TRBJ2-7 better, the J assignment may be wrong. The CDR3 contains 16 residues. The germline V gene has CDR1 MDHEN and CDR2 SYDVKM. The CDR3 here is CASSVYTGASLHEQYF. CDR3 nucleotides: TGTGCCAGCAGCGTTTATACTGGGGCATCCCTTCACGAGCAGTACTTC.

This rearrangement joins TRBV5-1 to TRBJ1-2; D is uncertain. Trimming took 3 bases from V and 2 from J, leaving 8 bases between them. The CDR3 is made up of 13 amino acids. Per the germline V gene, CDR1 is SGHRS and CDR2 is YFSETQ. The DNA of the CDR3 is TGCGCCAGCAGCTCTGGGATGAACTATGGCTACACCTTC. It is translated as CASSSGMNYGYTF.

The chain links TRBV7-9 to TRBJ2-7, with 7 nucleotides matching TRBD2. The J segment lost 3 bases and the V segment lost 0 bases, leaving 5 bases of the junction unmatched. The CDR3 totals 15 residues. Germline CDR1 is SEHNR and CDR2 is FQNEAQ (reference sequence). CDR3 region: CASSLAGGPVYEQYF. DNA of the CDR3: TGTGCCAGCAGCTTAGCGGGAGGGCCGGTCTACGAGCAGTACTTC. Filled out from reference TRBV7-9 and TRBJ2-7, the complete variable domain reads DTGVSQNPRHKITKRGQNVTFRCDPISEHNRLYWYRQTLGQGPEFLTYFQNEAQLEKSRLLSDRFSAERPKGSFSTLEIQRTEQGDSAMYLCASSLAGGPVYEQYFGPGTRLTVT.

Only one count was recorded for this clonotype. This chain links TRBV2 with TRBJ2-5; possibly TRBD1 for D (6 bases). CDR1 SNHLY and CDR2 FYNNEI come from the germline V gene. The CDR3 spans 16 residues. V lost 6 bases to trimming and J lost 5 bases, with 22 bases between them. DNA of the CDR3: TGTGCCAGCAGGGCCCTCGGGACAAAACCCGGGGAGACCCAGTACTTC. Its translation is CASRALGTKPGETQYF.

This clonotype showed up just a few times. The genes are TRBV6-2 or TRBV6-3 and TRBJ2-5, with 7 positions matching TRBD1. V gave up 6 bases and J gave up 7 bases; unmatched junction bases: 11. Germline CDR1 and CDR2: MNHEY and SVGEGT. The CDR3 has 14 residues. CDR3 sequence reads: CASRWDSRMGTQYF. Here the CDR3 DNA reads TGTGCCAGCAGGTGGGACAGCCGAATGGGGACCCAGTACTTC.

CDR3 DNA sequence: TGTGCCAGCAGCGTAAACTCGCGGGGAAACCAAGAGACCCAGTACTTC. It is translated as CASSVNSRGNQETQYF. V usage is TRBV9 and J usage is TRBJ2-5, with a possible D match to TRBD2 (6 bases). The length of the CDR3 is 16 residues. Per germline, CDR1 SGDLS and CDR2 YYNGEE. V was shortened by 1 base and J by 0 bases, with 13 bases between the two germline ends.

This sequence joins TRBV6-5 and TRBJ2-3; 15 bases align to TRBD2. The CDR3 contains 16 residues. CDR1 and CDR2 from the germline V gene are MNHEY and SVGAGI. With 6 bases clipped from V and 3 bases from J, the junction kept 4 bases outside the gene matches. CDR3 loop: CASRGTSGRLTDTQYF. CDR3 sequence (DNA): TGTGCCAGCAGGGGGACTAGCGGGAGGTTGACAGATACGCAGTATTTT.

J is TRBJ2-7 and V is TRBV7-9; TRBD1 is a possible D gene (5 bases). The germline gives CDR1 SEHNR, CDR2 FQNEAQ (reference sequence). The CDR3 has 13 residues. The germline V and J ends were trimmed by 4 bases and 4 bases, with 11 bases remaining between them. The CDR3 spells CASSSDKGYEQYF. In DNA form, the CDR3 reads TGTGCCAGCAGCTCGGACAAGGGTTACGAGCAGTACTTC. The full variable domain, its missing parts supplied by reference TRBV7-9 and TRBJ2-7, is DTGVSQNPRHKITKRGQNVTFRCDPISEHNRLYWYRQTLGQGPEFLTYFQNEAQLEKSRLLSDRFSAERPKGSFSTLEIQRTEQGDSAMYLCASSSDKGYEQYFGPGTRLTVT.

The chain joins TRBV27 to TRBJ2-5; unclear D gene. Germline-derived CDR1 and CDR2 are MNHEY and SMNVEV (reference sequence). The CDR3 has 15 residues. The V end was cut by 4 bases, the J end by 2 bases, with 14 bases between. In DNA, the CDR3 is TGTGCCAGCAGTTCAACATGGGTAACGCAAGAGACCCAGTACTTC. Protein sequence: CASSSTWVTQETQYF.

The chain has TRBV9 and TRBJ2-5; D is perhaps TRBD2 (5 bases). Germline CDR1 is SGDLS and CDR2 is YYNGEE. This CDR3 has 9 residues. V lost 9 bases, J lost 5 bases, and 5 bases lay in between. The CDR3 loop is CATGETQYF. CDR3 DNA: TGTGCCACGGGGGAGACCCAGTACTTC.

This clonotype was seen a handful of times. This chain connects TRBV14 to TRBJ2-1; no clear D. The CDR3 runs to 16 residues. V was pared by 1 base and J by 1 base, with 11 bases between. Germline V gene lookup returns CDR1 SGHDN and CDR2 FVKESK. The CDR3 spells CASSQGLGVSYNEQFF. As DNA, the CDR3 is TGTGCCAGCAGCCAAGGGCTAGGTGTGTCCTACAATGAGCAGTTCTTC.

This rearrangement joins TRBV7-9 to TRBJ2-3; 9 nucleotides align to TRBD2. The germline CDR1 and CDR2 sequences are SEHNR and FQNEAQ (reference sequence). The CDR3 is 16 amino acids. J gave up 14 bases and V 8 bases, and 23 bases lay outside the gene matches. Here the CDR3 reads CASLTSREGLRRYAYF. The CDR3, as DNA: TGTGCCAGCCTCACATCGCGGGAGGGCCTCCGTAGATACGCGTATTTT.